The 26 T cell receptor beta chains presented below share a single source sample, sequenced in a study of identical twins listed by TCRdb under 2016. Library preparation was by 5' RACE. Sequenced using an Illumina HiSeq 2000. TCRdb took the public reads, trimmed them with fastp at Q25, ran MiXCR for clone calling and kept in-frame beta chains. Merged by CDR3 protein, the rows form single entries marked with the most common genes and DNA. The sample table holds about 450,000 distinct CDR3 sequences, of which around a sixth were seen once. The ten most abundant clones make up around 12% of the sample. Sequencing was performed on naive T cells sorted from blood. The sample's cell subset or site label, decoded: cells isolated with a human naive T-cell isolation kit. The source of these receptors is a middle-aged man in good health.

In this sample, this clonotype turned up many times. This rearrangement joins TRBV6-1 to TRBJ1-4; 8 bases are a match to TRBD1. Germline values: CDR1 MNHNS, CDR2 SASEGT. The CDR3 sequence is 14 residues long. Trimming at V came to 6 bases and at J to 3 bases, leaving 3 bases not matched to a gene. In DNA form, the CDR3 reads TGTGCCAGCAGAGCGACAGGGGCTAATGAAAAACTGTTTTTT. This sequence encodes CASRATGANEKLFF.

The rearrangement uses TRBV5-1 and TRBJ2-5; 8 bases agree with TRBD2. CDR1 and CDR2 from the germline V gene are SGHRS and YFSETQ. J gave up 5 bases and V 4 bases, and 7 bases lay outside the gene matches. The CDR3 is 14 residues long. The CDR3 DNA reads TGCGCCAGCAGCCCCAGCGGGAGTATGGAGACCCAGTACTTC. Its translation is CASSPSGSMETQYF.

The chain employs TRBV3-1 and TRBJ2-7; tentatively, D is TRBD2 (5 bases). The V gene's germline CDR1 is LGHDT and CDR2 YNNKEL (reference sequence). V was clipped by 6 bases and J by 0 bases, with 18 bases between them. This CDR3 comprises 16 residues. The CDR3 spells CASSPVSGISSYEQYF. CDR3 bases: TGTGCCAGCAGTCCAGTATCGGGGATAAGCTCCTACGAGCAGTACTTC.

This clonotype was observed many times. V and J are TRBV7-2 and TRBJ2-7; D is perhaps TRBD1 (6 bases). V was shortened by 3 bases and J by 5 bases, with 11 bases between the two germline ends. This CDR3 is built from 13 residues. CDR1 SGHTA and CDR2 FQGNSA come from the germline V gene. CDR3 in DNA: TGTGCCAGCAGCTTGACACAGGGCCACGAGCAGTACTTC. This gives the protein CASSLTQGHEQYF.

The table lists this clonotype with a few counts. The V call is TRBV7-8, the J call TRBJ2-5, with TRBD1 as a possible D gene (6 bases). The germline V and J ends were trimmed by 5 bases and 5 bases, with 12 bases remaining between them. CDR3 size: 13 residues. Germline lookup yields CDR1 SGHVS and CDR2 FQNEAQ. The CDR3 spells CASSAQGWETQYF. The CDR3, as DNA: TGTGCCAGCAGCGCACAGGGTTGGGAGACCCAGTACTTC.

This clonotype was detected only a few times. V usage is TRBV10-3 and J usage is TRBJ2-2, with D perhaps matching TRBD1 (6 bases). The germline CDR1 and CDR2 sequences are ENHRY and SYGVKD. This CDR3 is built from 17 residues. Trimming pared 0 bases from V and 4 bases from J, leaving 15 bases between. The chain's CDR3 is CAISESNDRFTTGELFF. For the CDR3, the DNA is TGTGCCATCAGTGAGTCAAACGACAGGTTCACCACCGGGGAGCTGTTTTTT.

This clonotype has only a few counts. In nucleotides, the CDR3 is TGTGCCACCAGAAATAGGGCGAACACTGAAGCTTTCTTT. This translates into CATRNRANTEAFF. The chain carries TRBV15 and TRBJ1-1; D remains ambiguous. The germline gives CDR1 LNHNV, CDR2 YYDKDF (reference sequence). The V and J ends lost 6 bases and 1 base respectively, with 9 bases between them. There are 13 residues in the CDR3. The whole variable domain, remainder taken from reference TRBV15 and TRBJ1-1, is DAMVIQNPRYQVTQFGKPVTLSCSQTLNHNVMYWYQQKSSQAPKLLFHYYDKDFNNEADTPDNFQSRRPNTSFCFLDIRSPGLGDTAMYLCATRNRANTEAFFGQGTRLTVV.

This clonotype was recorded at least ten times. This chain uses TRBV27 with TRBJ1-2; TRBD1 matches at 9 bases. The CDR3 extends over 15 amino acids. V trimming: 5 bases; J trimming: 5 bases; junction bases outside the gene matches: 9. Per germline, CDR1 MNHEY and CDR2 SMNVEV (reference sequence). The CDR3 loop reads CASSRGQGSAYGYTF. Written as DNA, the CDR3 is TGTGCCAGCAGTAGGGGACAGGGCAGTGCGTATGGCTACACCTTC.

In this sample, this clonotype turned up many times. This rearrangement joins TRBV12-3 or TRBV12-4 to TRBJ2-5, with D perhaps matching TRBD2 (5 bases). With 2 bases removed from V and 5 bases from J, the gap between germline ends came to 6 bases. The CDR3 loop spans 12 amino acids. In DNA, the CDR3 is TGTGCCAGCAGTTTATCGGGGGAGACCCAGTACTTC. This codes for CASSLSGETQYF.

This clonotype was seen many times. The CDR3 DNA reads TGCGCCAGCAGCTTTGATAAAGAGCAGTACTTC. Protein sequence: CASSFDKEQYF. This rearrangement joins TRBV5-1 to TRBJ2-7, with no clear D. The CDR3 is 11 amino acids. Germline V CDR1 and CDR2: SGHRS, YFSETQ. With 2 bases removed from V and 7 bases from J, the gap between germline ends came to 7 bases.

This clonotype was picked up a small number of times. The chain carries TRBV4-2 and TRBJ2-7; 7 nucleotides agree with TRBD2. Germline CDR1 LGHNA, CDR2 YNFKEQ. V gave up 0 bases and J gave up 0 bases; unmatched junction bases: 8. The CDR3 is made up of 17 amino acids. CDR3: CASSQEEGRGSSYEQYF. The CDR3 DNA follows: TGTGCCAGCAGCCAAGAGGAGGGGAGGGGAAGCTCCTACGAGCAGTACTTC.

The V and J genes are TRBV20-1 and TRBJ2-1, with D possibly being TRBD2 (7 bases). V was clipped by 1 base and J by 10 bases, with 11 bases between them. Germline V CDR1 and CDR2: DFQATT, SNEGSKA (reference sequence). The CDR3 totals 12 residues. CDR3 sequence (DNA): TGCAGTGCTAGAGTGAGCGGGACAGAGCAGTTCTTC. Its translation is CSARVSGTEQFF.

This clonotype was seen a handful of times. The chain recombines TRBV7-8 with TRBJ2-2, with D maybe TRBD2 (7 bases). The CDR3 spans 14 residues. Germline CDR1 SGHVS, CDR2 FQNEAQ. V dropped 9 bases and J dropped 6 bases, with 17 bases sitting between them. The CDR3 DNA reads TGTGCCAGTAGGCGGGGGCCCCGGTCCGGGGAGCTGTTTTTT. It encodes CASRRGPRSGELFF.

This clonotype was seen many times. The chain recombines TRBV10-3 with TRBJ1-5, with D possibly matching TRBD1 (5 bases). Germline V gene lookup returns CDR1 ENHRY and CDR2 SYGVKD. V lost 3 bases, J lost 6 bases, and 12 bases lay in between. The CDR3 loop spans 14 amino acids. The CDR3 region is CAISDDRRSQPQHF. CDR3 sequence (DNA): TGTGCCATCAGTGATGACAGACGGAGTCAGCCCCAGCATTTT.

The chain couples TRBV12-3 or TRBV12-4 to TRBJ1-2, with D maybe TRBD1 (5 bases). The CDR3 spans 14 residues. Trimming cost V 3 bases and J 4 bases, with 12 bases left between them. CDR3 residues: CASSFGGSGYGYTF. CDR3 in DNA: TGTGCCAGCAGTTTTGGGGGGAGCGGCTATGGCTACACCTTC.

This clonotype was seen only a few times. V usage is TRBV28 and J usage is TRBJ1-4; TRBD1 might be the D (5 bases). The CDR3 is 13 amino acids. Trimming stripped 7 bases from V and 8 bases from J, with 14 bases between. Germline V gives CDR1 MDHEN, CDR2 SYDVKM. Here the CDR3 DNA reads TGTGCCAGCACCCGAGGGACGGCGGAAAAACTGTTTTTT. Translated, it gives CASTRGTAEKLFF.

CDR3 sequence: CASSFSRGLLNEKLFF. The CDR3 DNA follows: TGTGCCAGCAGCTTTTCCAGGGGGCTTTTAAATGAAAAACTGTTTTTT. The chain uses TRBV7-9 and TRBJ1-4; 8 bases agree with TRBD1. Trimming at V came to 3 bases and at J to 5 bases, leaving 8 bases not matched to a gene. CDR3 length: 16 residues. CDR1 SEHNR and CDR2 FQNEAQ come from the germline V gene (reference sequence).

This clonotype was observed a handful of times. DNA of the CDR3: TGCGCCACCACGGACCTAGCCAAAAACATTCAGTACTTC. As protein: CATTDLAKNIQYF. This chain connects TRBV10-2 to TRBJ2-4; D remains ambiguous. This CDR3 spans 13 amino acids. CDR1 WSHSY and CDR2 SAAADI come from the germline V gene. With 10 bases removed from V and 0 bases from J, the gap between germline ends came to 10 bases.

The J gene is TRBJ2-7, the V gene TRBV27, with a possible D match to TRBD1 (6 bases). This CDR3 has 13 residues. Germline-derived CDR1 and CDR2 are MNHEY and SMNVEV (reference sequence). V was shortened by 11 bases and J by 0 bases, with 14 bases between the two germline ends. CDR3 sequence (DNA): TGTGCCGCCTCCCAGGGGAGCTCCTACGAGCAGTACTTC. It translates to CAASQGSSYEQYF.

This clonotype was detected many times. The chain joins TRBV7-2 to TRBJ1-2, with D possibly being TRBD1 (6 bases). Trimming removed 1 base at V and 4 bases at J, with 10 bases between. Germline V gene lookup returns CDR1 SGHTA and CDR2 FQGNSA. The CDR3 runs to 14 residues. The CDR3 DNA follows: TGTGCCAGCAGCTTAGTTACAGGGACCTATGGCTACACCTTC. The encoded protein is CASSLVTGTYGYTF.

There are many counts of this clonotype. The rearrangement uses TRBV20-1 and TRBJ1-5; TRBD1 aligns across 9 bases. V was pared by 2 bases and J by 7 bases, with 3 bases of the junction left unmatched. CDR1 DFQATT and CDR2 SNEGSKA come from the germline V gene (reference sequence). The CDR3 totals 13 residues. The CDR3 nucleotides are TGCAGTGCTAGATTGGGACAGGGACAGCCCCAGCATTTT. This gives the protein CSARLGQGQPQHF.

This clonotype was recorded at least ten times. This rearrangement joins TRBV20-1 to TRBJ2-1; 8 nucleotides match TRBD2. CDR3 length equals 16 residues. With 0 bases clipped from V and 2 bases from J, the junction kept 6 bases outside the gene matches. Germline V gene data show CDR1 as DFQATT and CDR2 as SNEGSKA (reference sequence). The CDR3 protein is CSAREPSGRAYNEQFF. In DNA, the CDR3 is TGCAGTGCTAGAGAACCAAGCGGGAGAGCCTACAATGAGCAGTTCTTC.

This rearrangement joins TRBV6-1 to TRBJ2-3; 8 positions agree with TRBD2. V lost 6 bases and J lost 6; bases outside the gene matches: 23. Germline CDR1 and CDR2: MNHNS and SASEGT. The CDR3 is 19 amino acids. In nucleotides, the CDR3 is TGTGCCAGCAGCCCAACTCCCAGCCTACTAGCGGATGAGGTTGATACGCAGTATTTT. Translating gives CASSPTPSLLADEVDTQYF.

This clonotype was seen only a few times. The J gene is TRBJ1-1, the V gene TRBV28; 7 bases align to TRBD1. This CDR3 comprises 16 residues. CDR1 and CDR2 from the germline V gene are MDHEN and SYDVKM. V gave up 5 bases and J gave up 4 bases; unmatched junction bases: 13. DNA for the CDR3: TGTGCCAGCAGTCCTCTCGGACAGGCGTCGGGCACTGAAGCTTTCTTT. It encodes CASSPLGQASGTEAFF.

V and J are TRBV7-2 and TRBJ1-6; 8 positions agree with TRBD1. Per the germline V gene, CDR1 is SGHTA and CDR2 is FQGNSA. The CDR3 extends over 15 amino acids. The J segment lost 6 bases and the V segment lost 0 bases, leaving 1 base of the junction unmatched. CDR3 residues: CASSLAGQVNSPLHF. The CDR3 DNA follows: TGTGCCAGCAGCTTAGCGGGACAGGTTAATTCACCCCTCCACTTT.

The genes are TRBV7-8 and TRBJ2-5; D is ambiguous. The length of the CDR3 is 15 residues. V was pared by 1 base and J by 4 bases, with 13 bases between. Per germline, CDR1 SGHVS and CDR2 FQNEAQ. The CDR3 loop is CASSLGLWAGETQYF. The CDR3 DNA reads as TGTGCCAGCAGCTTAGGGTTGTGGGCAGGAGAGACCCAGTACTTC.